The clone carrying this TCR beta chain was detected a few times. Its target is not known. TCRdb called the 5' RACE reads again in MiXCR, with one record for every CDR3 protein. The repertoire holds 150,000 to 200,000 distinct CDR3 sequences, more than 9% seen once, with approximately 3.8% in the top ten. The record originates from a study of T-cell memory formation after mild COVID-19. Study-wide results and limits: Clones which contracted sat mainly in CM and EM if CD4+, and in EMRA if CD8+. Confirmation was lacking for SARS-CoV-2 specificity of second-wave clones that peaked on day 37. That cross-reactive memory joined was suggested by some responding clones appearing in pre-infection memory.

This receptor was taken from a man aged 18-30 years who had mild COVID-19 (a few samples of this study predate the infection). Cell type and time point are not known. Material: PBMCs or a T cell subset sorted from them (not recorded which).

DNA of the CDR3: TGTGCCACCAGTGATTTGCCACCTCCACTAGCCAAAAACATTCAGTACTTC. Encoded protein: CATSDLPPPLAKNIQYF. The chain couples TRBV24-1 to TRBJ2-4; D not resolved. The CDR3 totals 17 residues. Per germline, CDR1 KGHDR and CDR2 SFDVKD. Trimming removed 0 bases from V and 0 bases from J, with 11 bases in between.